These 15 T cell receptor beta chains were all obtained from the same sample, sequenced in a study of response to subunit inactivated influenza vaccine. Using its own MiXCR run on the RT-PCR reads, TCRdb lists one record per CDR3 protein. The table lists a few hundred thousand distinct CDR3 sequences, 21% of them singletons. Sequencing used PBMCs from blood, obtained about 19 months after vaccination. All receptors come from a man aged 50-75 years who received an inactivated influenza vaccine.

Here the CDR3 DNA reads TGCGCCAGCAGCCCGATTATGGGAGGTGAGCAGTTCTTC. This sequence encodes CASSPIMGGEQFF. This sequence joins TRBV5-1 and TRBJ2-1; D possibly corresponds to TRBD2 (6 bases). The CDR3 covers 13 residues. With 4 bases removed from V and 9 bases from J, the gap between germline ends came to 14 bases. Germline V gene data show CDR1 as SGHRS and CDR2 as YFSETQ.

This clonotype was counted at least ten times. The chain combines TRBV12-3 or TRBV12-4 with TRBJ1-1; weak D call: TRBD1 (6 bases). The length of the CDR3 is 14 residues. The V end lost 8 bases, the J end lost 1 base, and 14 bases lay between the germline ends. The CDR3 coding sequence is TGTGCCAGCCGGAGACAGGATACGAACACTGAAGCTTTCTTT. Protein sequence: CASRRQDTNTEAFF.

This clonotype has only a few counts. Here the CDR3 DNA reads TGTGCCAGCAGTAAACAGGGCGTAGTGACAGATACGCAGTATTTT. Encoded protein: CASSKQGVVTDTQYF. This chain connects TRBV2 to TRBJ2-3, with a weak D call TRBD1 (6 bases). The CDR3 consists of 15 residues. CDR1 and CDR2 from the germline V gene are SNHLY and FYNNEI. Trimming left V 5 bases short and J 3 bases short, with 15 bases between. Full variable domain (rest looked up from reference TRBV2 and TRBJ2-3): EPEVTQTPSHQVTQMGQEVILRCVPISNHLYFYWYRQILGQKVEFLVSFYNNEISEKSEIFDDQFSVERPDGSNFTLKIRSTKLEDSAMYFCASSKQGVVTDTQYFGPGTRLTVL.

The rearrangement joins TRBV6-2 or TRBV6-3 to TRBJ2-7, with D possibly matching TRBD1 (5 bases). V was clipped by 4 bases and J by 0 bases, with 10 bases between them. This CDR3 has 14 amino acids. Per germline, CDR1 MNHEY and CDR2 SVGEGT. The chain's CDR3 is CASSSTATSYEQYF. The CDR3 coding sequence is TGTGCCAGCAGTTCGACAGCTACCTCCTACGAGCAGTACTTC.

The V gene is TRBV4-2, the J gene TRBJ2-5, with a weak D call TRBD1 (5 bases). Looked up from germline, CDR1 is LGHNA and CDR2 is YNFKEQ. V shed 4 bases and J shed 5 bases, with 17 bases lying between them. The CDR3 contains 15 residues. The CDR3 sequence: CASSLHRARAETQYF. CDR3 sequence (DNA): TGTGCCAGCAGCCTCCACCGAGCCAGGGCGGAGACCCAGTACTTC.

This clonotype was seen once. V is TRBV7-6 and J is TRBJ2-5; D possibly uses TRBD1 or TRBD2 (6 bases each). CDR1 is SGHVS and CDR2 is FNYEAQ in the germline V gene. V was clipped by 0 bases and J by 4 bases, with 12 bases between them. CDR3 length: 15 residues. CDR3 in DNA: TGTGCCAGCAGCTTAGCAGGGGGGAGGCGAGAGACCCAGTACTTC. It encodes CASSLAGGRRETQYF.

J is TRBJ1-5 and V is TRBV4-1; 7 bases match TRBD1. J gave up 0 bases and V 4 bases, and 9 bases lay outside the gene matches. This CDR3 region has 17 residues. Looked up from germline, CDR1 is MGHRA and CDR2 is YSYEKL. The CDR3 spells CASSRVTGVFSNQPQHF. DNA for the CDR3: TGCGCCAGCAGCCGTGTTACAGGGGTGTTTAGCAATCAGCCCCAGCATTTT.

This clonotype came up a few times. This chain joins TRBV29-1 and TRBJ1-5; no definite D call. Germline V gene data show CDR1 as SQVTM and CDR2 as ANQGSEA. CDR3 length equals 14 residues. V lost 5 bases and J lost 0, with 11 bases in between. The CDR3 region is CSVLYGNSNQPQHF. The CDR3 nucleotides read TGCAGCGTTCTGTACGGTAATAGCAATCAGCCCCAGCATTTT.

This clonotype was counted only a few times. The chain couples TRBV6-1 to TRBJ1-6, with D possibly TRBD1 on 5 matching bases. This CDR3 has 16 residues. From germline, CDR1 is MNHNS and CDR2 SASEGT. The V gene lost 5 bases and the J gene lost 7 bases, with 18 bases spanning the gap. Here the CDR3 reads CASSLTSGGVNSPLHF. The CDR3 DNA follows: TGTGCCAGCAGTCTTACGTCCGGGGGGGTCAATTCACCCCTCCACTTT.

The CDR3 reads CASSYGGRQTNEQFF. The CDR3 DNA follows: TGTGCCAGCAGTTACGGGGGGCGGCAAACCAATGAGCAGTTCTTC. The J gene is TRBJ2-1, the V gene TRBV6-2 or TRBV6-3, with D possibly called TRBD1 or TRBD2 (6 bases each). Trimming removed 2 bases at V and 6 bases at J, with 14 bases between. Germline V CDR1 and CDR2: MNHEY, SVGEGT. This CDR3 has 15 residues.

V and J are TRBV20-1 and TRBJ1-5, with D possibly being TRBD1 (6 bases). The CDR3 extends over 15 amino acids. Trimming removed 1 base from V and 3 bases from J, with 13 bases in between. Germline assignment: CDR1 DFQATT and CDR2 SNEGSKA (reference sequence). As DNA, the CDR3 is TGCAGTGCTAGAGCCCCGGGGGGCCCCAATCAGCCCCAGCATTTT. Encoded protein: CSARAPGGPNQPQHF.

The V gene is TRBV10-3, the J gene TRBJ2-5; TRBD2 aligns across 9 bases. CDR1 and CDR2 (germline): ENHRY, SYGVKD. V shed 6 bases and J 5 bases; nucleotides not matched to a gene: 7. This CDR3 is built from 14 residues. CDR3 loop: CAISLGLAGETQYF. The CDR3, as DNA: TGTGCCATCAGCCTGGGACTAGCCGGGGAGACCCAGTACTTC.

The chain recombines TRBV4-2 with TRBJ2-1; TRBD1 is a possible D gene (6 bases). Trimming removed 0 bases from V and 12 bases from J, with 18 bases in between. This CDR3 has 15 amino acids. CDR1 is LGHNA and CDR2 is YNFKEQ in the germline V gene. The DNA for the CDR3 is TGTGCCAGCAGCCAAGATGGGACATACAAAAGGGGGCAGTTCTTC. Its protein product is CASSQDGTYKRGQFF.

This clonotype appeared a few times. The chain is built from TRBV14 and TRBJ2-7; D may match TRBD1 or TRBD2 (5 bases each). The V gene's germline CDR1 is SGHDN and CDR2 FVKESK. Trimming removed 1 base at V and 5 bases at J, with 9 bases between. This CDR3 has 13 amino acids. CDR3 residues: CASSQGGSHEQYF. DNA of the CDR3: TGTGCCAGCAGCCAAGGGGGGTCTCACGAGCAGTACTTC. The full variable domain, in which reference TRBV14 and TRBJ2-7 provide the parts outside the CDR3, is EAGVTQFPSHSVIEKGQTVTLRCDPISGHDNLYWYRRVMGKEIKFLLHFVKESKQDESGMPNNRFLAERTGGTYSTLKVQPAELEDSGVYFCASSQGGSHEQYFGPGTRLTVT.

This clonotype was detected only a few times. This chain links TRBV7-8 with TRBJ1-1, with 8 bases aligning to TRBD1. The ends lost 3 bases at V and 1 base at J; junction bases unmatched: 4. This CDR3 has 15 amino acids. Germline V gene data show CDR1 as SGHVS and CDR2 as FQNEAQ. CDR3 DNA: TGTGCCAGCAGCTTCACCGACAGGGGGAACACTGAAGCTTTCTTT. The encoded protein is CASSFTDRGNTEAFF.